Below are 28 T cell receptor beta chains sequenced from a single sample in a study of long-term antiretroviral therapy in people with HIV. Researchers ran immunoSEQ v3.0 at survey level. TCRdb keeps only in-frame clones here, not all; method: immunoSEQ multiplex PCR. The data hold 9,000 to 13,000 clones, with roughly 90% observed a single time. Sequences were derived from unsorted PBMCs, sampled 0.2 years before starting antiretroviral therapy. These receptors all come from a woman between 40 and 55 years old with HIV.

The gene calls are TRBV5-1 and TRBJ2-5; D possibly corresponds to TRBD1 (5 bases). The CDR3 runs to 14 residues. Germline-derived CDR1 and CDR2 are SGHRS and YFSETQ. The V and J ends lost 1 base and 1 base respectively, with 8 bases between them. This CDR3 is CASSLRGRQETQYF. CDR3 in DNA: TGCGCCAGCAGCTTGAGGGGCCGCCAAGAGACCCAGTACTTC. Full variable domain (missing parts from reference TRBV5-1 and TRBJ2-5): KAGVTQTPRYLIKTRGQQVTLSCSPISGHRSVSWYQQTPGQGLQFLFEYFSETQRNKGNFPGRFSGRQFSNSRSEMNVSTLELGDSALYLCASSLRGRQETQYFGPGTRLLVL.

V usage is TRBV5-6 and J usage is TRBJ1-1; the match to TRBD1 covers 9 bases. The V segment lost 3 bases and the J segment 4 bases; nucleotides outside the gene matches: 7. CDR3 size: 15 residues. Looked up from germline, CDR1 is SGHDT and CDR2 is YYEEEE. CDR3 nucleotide sequence: TGTGCCAGCAGCTGGGGGGGGACAGGGTCCACTGAAGCTTTCTTT. This gives the protein CASSWGGTGSTEAFF. The variable domain in full, with the rest retrieved from reference TRBV5-6 and TRBJ1-1, is DAGVTQSPTHLIKTRGQQVTLRCSPKSGHDTVSWYQQALGQGPQFIFQYYEEEERQRGNFPDRFSGHQFPNYSSELNVNALLLGDSALYLCASSWGGTGSTEAFFGQGTRLTVV.

This clone is a singleton in its sample. The J gene is TRBJ1-2, the V gene TRBV5-5; D unclear. The V gene lost 4 bases and the J gene lost 2 bases, with 12 bases spanning the gap. Germline V gene data show CDR1 as SGHKS and CDR2 as YYEKEE (reference sequence). The CDR3 runs to 14 residues. The CDR3 region has the DNA TGTGCCAGCAGCCCCCAAATGGTGAACTATGGCTACACCTTC. Translation: CASSPQMVNYGYTF.

The J gene is TRBJ1-3, the V gene TRBV30, with D maybe TRBD1 (5 bases). Germline V CDR1 and CDR2: GTSNPN, SVGIG (reference sequence). The CDR3 contains 15 residues. Trimming stripped 1 base from V and 0 bases from J, with 10 bases between. CDR3 region: CAWSADIPSGNTIYF. CDR3 in DNA: TGTGCCTGGAGTGCGGACATCCCCTCTGGAAACACCATATATTTT. The whole variable domain, remainder taken from reference TRBV30 and TRBJ1-3, is SQTIHQWPATLVQPVGSPLSLECTVEGTSNPNLYWYRQAAGRGLQLLFYSVGIGQISSEVPQNLSASRPQDRQFILSSKKLLLSDSGFYLCAWSADIPSGNTIYFGEGSWLTVV.

The sample holds a few counts of this clone. V is TRBV7-2 and J is TRBJ1-4; 7 nucleotides align to TRBD1. This CDR3 has 16 amino acids. CDR1 and CDR2 from the germline V gene are SGHTA and FQGNSA. V lost 4 bases, J lost 3 bases, and 8 bases stayed unmatched. CDR3 nucleotides: TGTGCCAGCAGCTCCTACCCGGGACAGCCTAATGAAAAACTGTTTTTT. The encoded protein is CASSSYPGQPNEKLFF.

In its sample, this clone was seen once. V usage is TRBV9 and J usage is TRBJ2-2; D gene uncertain. With 1 base removed from V and 5 bases from J, the gap between germline ends came to 9 bases. Germline CDR1 reads SGDLS; CDR2 reads YYNGEE. This CDR3 is built from 14 residues. The CDR3 sequence: CASSVNVGTGELFF. As DNA, the CDR3 is TGTGCCAGCAGCGTAAATGTGGGTACCGGGGAGCTGTTTTTT.

The V call is TRBV30, the J call TRBJ2-2, with D possibly matching TRBD1 (6 bases). Per the germline V gene, CDR1 is GTSNPN and CDR2 is SVGIG (reference sequence). The germline V and J ends were trimmed by 4 bases and 7 bases, with 13 bases remaining between them. This CDR3 region has 13 residues. The CDR3 region has the DNA TGTGCCTGGAATCAGGGGCGGTACGGGGAGCTGTTTTTT. This sequence encodes CAWNQGRYGELFF.

J is TRBJ2-5 and V is TRBV7-9; 8 bases agree with TRBD2. This CDR3 is built from 15 residues. CDR1 is SEHNR and CDR2 is FQNEAQ in the germline V gene (reference sequence). V lost 0 bases to trimming and J lost 4 bases; unmatched junction nucleotides: 4. CDR3 coding DNA: TGTGCCAGCAGCTTAGCGCTCGGGGGGGGAGAGACCCAGTACTTC. It translates to CASSLALGGGETQYF. The variable domain in full, with the rest retrieved from reference TRBV7-9 and TRBJ2-5, is DTGVSQNPRHKITKRGQNVTFRCDPISEHNRLYWYRQTLGQGPEFLTYFQNEAQLEKSRLLSDRFSAERPKGSFSTLEIQRTEQGDSAMYLCASSLALGGGETQYFGPGTRLLVL.

The chain employs TRBV18 and TRBJ2-3; 7 bases are shared with TRBD2. The CDR3 runs 16 residues. The trim removed 4 bases at V and 1 base at J, leaving 8 bases unmatched. Germline V gene lookup returns CDR1 KGHSH and CDR2 LQKENI. The CDR3 is CASSQGLGSRTDTQYF. CDR3 in DNA: TGTGCCAGCTCACAAGGACTAGGATCCCGCACAGATACGCAGTATTTT.

This rearrangement joins TRBV7-5 to TRBJ1-1; the D call TRBD1 from the table was never checked on the DNA. TRBV7-5 corresponds to a pseudogene. The CDR3 runs to 15 residues. DNA for the CDR3: TGTGCCAGCAGCCTCACATATGGGGCGAACACTGAAGCTTTCTTT. Translating it yields CASSLTYGANTEAFF.

The J gene is TRBJ2-7, the V gene TRBV30, with a weak D call TRBD2 (6 bases). The CDR3 contains 13 residues. Trimming pared 1 base from V and 2 bases from J, leaving 9 bases between. In germline, CDR1 is GTSNPN, CDR2 SVGIG (reference sequence). The DNA for the CDR3 is TGTGCCTGGAGTGAGGAGGGACCCTACGAGCAGTACTTC. It encodes CAWSEEGPYEQYF.

The CDR3 protein is CASSLEIWQGLEKLFF. CDR3 bases: TGTGCCAGCAGCTTAGAGATCTGGCAGGGATTGGAAAAACTGTTTTTT. The V and J genes are TRBV7-2 and TRBJ1-4; a possible D gene is TRBD1 (5 bases). There are 16 residues in the CDR3. Germline-derived CDR1 and CDR2 are SGHTA and FQGNSA. Trimming pared 1 base from V and 8 bases from J, leaving 17 bases between.

This chain links TRBV5-1 with TRBJ2-1, with TRBD1 identical over 9 bases. Trimming removed 0 bases from V and 4 bases from J; junction bases left unmatched: 5. Germline-derived CDR1 and CDR2 are SGHRS and YFSETQ. This CDR3 is built from 16 residues. CDR3 amino acids: CASSLGSGTGYNEQFF. CDR3 nucleotide sequence: TGCGCCAGCAGCTTGGGGTCCGGGACAGGGTACAATGAGCAGTTCTTC. The whole variable domain, remainder taken from reference TRBV5-1 and TRBJ2-1, is KAGVTQTPRYLIKTRGQQVTLSCSPISGHRSVSWYQQTPGQGLQFLFEYFSETQRNKGNFPGRFSGRQFSNSRSEMNVSTLELGDSALYLCASSLGSGTGYNEQFFGPGTRLTVL.

The chain is built from TRBV4-3 and TRBJ2-3, with D tentatively TRBD1 or TRBD2 (5 bases each). Per the germline V gene, CDR1 is LGHNA and CDR2 is YSLEER. V shed 3 bases and J shed 4 bases, with 20 bases lying between them. This CDR3 is 17 amino acids long. This CDR3 is CASSHKPFGALADTQYF. CDR3 in DNA: TGCGCCAGCAGCCACAAACCCTTCGGGGCGTTAGCAGATACGCAGTATTTT.

The chain's CDR3 is CSVGDSLVAEAFF. DNA of the CDR3: TGCAGCGTGGGGGACAGTTTGGTCGCTGAAGCTTTCTTT. J is TRBJ1-1 and V is TRBV29-1; 7 positions match TRBD1. Trimming cost V 6 bases and J 6 bases; bases outside gene matches: 10. Germline V gives CDR1 SQVTM, CDR2 ANQGSEA. The CDR3 is made up of 13 amino acids. The full variable domain, in which reference TRBV29-1 and TRBJ1-1 provide the parts outside the CDR3, is SAVISQKPSRDICQRGTSLTIQCQVDSQVTMMFWYRQQPGQSLTLIATANQGSEATYESGFVIDKFPISRPNLTFSTLTVSNMSPEDSSIYLCSVGDSLVAEAFFGQGTRLTVV.

The gene calls are TRBV19 and TRBJ2-7; 7 positions match TRBD1. Germline V gene lookup returns CDR1 LNHDA and CDR2 SQIVND (reference sequence). The V segment lost 6 bases and the J segment 4 bases; nucleotides outside the gene matches: 12. There are 15 residues in the CDR3. The DNA for the CDR3 is TGTGCCAGTAGGGACCCGGGACAGTCTGTGTACGAGCAGTACTTC. Its translation is CASRDPGQSVYEQYF. The full variable domain, with the rest looked up from reference TRBV19 and TRBJ2-7, is DGGITQSPKYLFRKEGQNVTLSCEQNLNHDAMYWYRQDPGQGLRLIYYSQIVNDFQKGDIAEGYSVSREKKESFPLTVTSAQKNPTAFYLCASRDPGQSVYEQYFGPGTRLTVT.

This clone came up once. The rearrangement joins TRBV23-1 to TRBJ1-3; 9 bases fit TRBD1. TRBV23-1 is flagged as an ORF with uncertain function. The CDR3 covers 18 residues. The junction had 10 bases not matched to a gene; V was cut back by 0 bases and J by 4 bases. The CDR3 nucleotides read TGCGCCAGCAGTCAATCGGCCCTAACAGGGGGCATGGGAAACACCATATATTTT. Its protein product is CASSQSALTGGMGNTIYF.

V and J are TRBV5-1 and TRBJ2-7; 7 bases are shared with TRBD1. The CDR3 is 14 residues long. The trim removed 0 bases at V and 2 bases at J, leaving 2 bases unmatched. Germline loops: CDR1 SGHRS, CDR2 YFSETQ. DNA of the CDR3: TGCGCCAGCAGCTTGGACAGGGGCACCTACGAGCAGTACTTC. Protein: CASSLDRGTYEQYF.

This clone was seen a single time. The genes are TRBV7-9 and TRBJ2-7; maybe TRBD2 (5 bases). CDR3 size: 14 residues. The V gene lost 0 bases and the J gene lost 7 bases, with 13 bases spanning the gap. CDR1 is SEHNR and CDR2 is FQNEAQ in the germline V gene (reference sequence). The CDR3 region is CASSLAPAGKEQYF. In nucleotides, the CDR3 is TGTGCCAGCAGCTTAGCGCCGGCCGGGAAAGAGCAGTACTTC.

The chain recombines TRBV6-1 with TRBJ1-3, with a tentative D call TRBD1 (6 bases). Germline lookup yields CDR1 MNHNS and CDR2 SASEGT. Trimming stripped 1 base from V and 1 base from J, with 8 bases between. This CDR3 is 15 amino acids long. The CDR3 spells CASSEVGQSGNTIYF. The CDR3 bases are TGTGCCAGCAGTGAAGTGGGACAATCTGGAAACACCATATATTTT.

V is TRBV5-4 and J is TRBJ2-6; the D is unclear. The V gene's germline CDR1 is SGHNT and CDR2 YYREEE (reference sequence). The V gene lost 5 bases and the J gene lost 1 base, with 7 bases spanning the gap. This CDR3 is built from 14 residues. The CDR3 sequence: CASSQRSGANVLTF. CDR3 nucleotides: TGTGCCAGCAGTCAGCGTTCTGGGGCCAACGTCCTGACTTTC.

This clone showed up just a few times. The gene calls are TRBV6-5 and TRBJ2-7; D might be TRBD1 (5 bases). Germline V gene data show CDR1 as MNHEY and CDR2 as SVGAGI. The V gene lost 6 bases and the J gene lost 6 bases, with 15 bases spanning the gap. The CDR3 covers 13 residues. The CDR3 sequence: CASRNTGLGEQYF. DNA of the CDR3: TGTGCCAGCAGGAATACAGGTTTGGGCGAGCAGTACTTC.

In DNA form, the CDR3 reads TGTGCCAGCAGTTACTTTGACGGGAAAATATACGAGCAGTACTTC. It translates to CASSYFDGKIYEQYF. The rearrangement links TRBV6-5 to TRBJ2-7; TRBD2 might be the D (5 bases). V was cut by 1 base and J by 4 bases, with 14 bases left in between. Germline V lookup: CDR1 MNHEY, CDR2 SVGAGI. The CDR3 is made up of 15 amino acids.

A remark on this clone: One junction end does not reproduce the germline sequence, and a read error may be involved. This chain joins TRBV11-2 and TRBJ2-5; the D gene is possibly TRBD1 (6 bases). Germline-derived CDR1 and CDR2 are SGHAT and FQNNGV. This CDR3 spans 13 amino acids. CDR3 nucleotides: TGTGCCAGCAGTTTAGGACAGAAAGAGACCCAGTACTTC. Protein: CASSLGQKETQYF.

This chain uses TRBV30 with TRBJ2-1; TRBD2 aligns across 13 bases. The CDR3 is 15 residues long. Germline trimming cut 1 base from V and 8 bases from J; bases unmatched to any gene: 5. Germline V gives CDR1 GTSNPN, CDR2 SVGIG (reference sequence). DNA for the CDR3: TGTGCCTGGAGTGCGGGGACTAGCGGGATCTATGAGCAGTTCTTC. Residues: CAWSAGTSGIYEQFF.

The chain has TRBV4-3 and TRBJ2-1; 8 nucleotides align to TRBD2. The CDR3 has 17 residues. Germline-derived CDR1 and CDR2 are LGHNA and YSLEER. J was trimmed by 7 bases and V by 1 base; bases with no gene match: 12. This chain's CDR3 is CASSQAAGDLWWNEQFF. As DNA, the CDR3 is TGCGCCAGCAGCCAAGCAGCGGGGGACCTCTGGTGGAATGAGCAGTTCTTC.

The CDR3 reads CASSYTSGDYEQYF. The CDR3 region has the DNA TGTGCCAGCAGTTACACTAGCGGGGACTACGAGCAGTACTTC. This rearrangement joins TRBV6-6 to TRBJ2-7; 10 bases line up with TRBD2. The CDR3 is 14 amino acids. V was pared by 2 bases and J by 3 bases, with 1 base of the junction left unmatched. Germline CDR1 reads MNHNY; CDR2 reads SVGAGI (reference sequence).

This chain joins TRBV7-8 and TRBJ1-1; D remains ambiguous. The V and J ends lost 0 bases and 1 base respectively, with 6 bases between them. CDR3 size: 14 residues. The germline gives CDR1 SGHVS, CDR2 FQNEAQ. The CDR3 coding sequence is TGTGCCAGCAGCTTAGCCTTCGGGAACACTGAAGCTTTCTTT. Amino acid sequence: CASSLAFGNTEAFF.